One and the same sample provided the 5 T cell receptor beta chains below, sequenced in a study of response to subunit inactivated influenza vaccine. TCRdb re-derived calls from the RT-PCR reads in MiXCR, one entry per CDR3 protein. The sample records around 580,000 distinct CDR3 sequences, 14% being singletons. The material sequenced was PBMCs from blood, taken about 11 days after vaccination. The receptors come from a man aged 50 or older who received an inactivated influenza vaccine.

The CDR3 spells CASSKMGRSTGELFF. CDR3 bases: TGTGCCAGCAGCAAAATGGGACGTAGCACCGGGGAGCTGTTTTTT. This rearrangement joins TRBV6-2 or TRBV6-3 to TRBJ2-2; D may match TRBD1 or TRBD2 (5 bases each). Trimming removed 6 bases at V and 4 bases at J, with 15 bases between. Germline values: CDR1 MNHEY, CDR2 SVGEGT. This CDR3 spans 15 amino acids.

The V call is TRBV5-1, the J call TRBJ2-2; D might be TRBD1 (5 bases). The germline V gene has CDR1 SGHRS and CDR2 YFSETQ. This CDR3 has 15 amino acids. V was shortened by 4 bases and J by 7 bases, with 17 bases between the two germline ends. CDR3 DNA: TGCGCCAGCAGCGTGGACGCCCCAGGGATCGGGGAGCTGTTTTTT. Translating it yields CASSVDAPGIGELFF.

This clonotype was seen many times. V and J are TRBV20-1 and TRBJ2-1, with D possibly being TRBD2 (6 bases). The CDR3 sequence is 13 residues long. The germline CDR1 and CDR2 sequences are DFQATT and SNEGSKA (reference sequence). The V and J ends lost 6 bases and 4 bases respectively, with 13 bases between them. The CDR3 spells CSADGTVYNEQFF. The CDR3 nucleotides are TGCAGTGCCGATGGGACTGTATACAATGAGCAGTTCTTC.

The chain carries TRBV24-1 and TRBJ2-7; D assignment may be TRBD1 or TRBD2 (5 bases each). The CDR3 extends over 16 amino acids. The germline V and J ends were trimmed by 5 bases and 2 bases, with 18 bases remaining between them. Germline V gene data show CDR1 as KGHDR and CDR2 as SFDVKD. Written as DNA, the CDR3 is TGTGCCACCAGTGGCGGAATCCGGGACGGAGCCTACGAGCAGTACTTC. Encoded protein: CATSGGIRDGAYEQYF.

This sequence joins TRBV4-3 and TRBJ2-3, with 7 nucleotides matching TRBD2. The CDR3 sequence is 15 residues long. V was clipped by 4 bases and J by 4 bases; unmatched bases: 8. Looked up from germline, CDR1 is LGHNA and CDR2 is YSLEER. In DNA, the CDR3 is TGCGCCAGCAGCCGAGACCGGAGCGGGGCAGATACGCAGTATTTT. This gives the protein CASSRDRSGADTQYF.